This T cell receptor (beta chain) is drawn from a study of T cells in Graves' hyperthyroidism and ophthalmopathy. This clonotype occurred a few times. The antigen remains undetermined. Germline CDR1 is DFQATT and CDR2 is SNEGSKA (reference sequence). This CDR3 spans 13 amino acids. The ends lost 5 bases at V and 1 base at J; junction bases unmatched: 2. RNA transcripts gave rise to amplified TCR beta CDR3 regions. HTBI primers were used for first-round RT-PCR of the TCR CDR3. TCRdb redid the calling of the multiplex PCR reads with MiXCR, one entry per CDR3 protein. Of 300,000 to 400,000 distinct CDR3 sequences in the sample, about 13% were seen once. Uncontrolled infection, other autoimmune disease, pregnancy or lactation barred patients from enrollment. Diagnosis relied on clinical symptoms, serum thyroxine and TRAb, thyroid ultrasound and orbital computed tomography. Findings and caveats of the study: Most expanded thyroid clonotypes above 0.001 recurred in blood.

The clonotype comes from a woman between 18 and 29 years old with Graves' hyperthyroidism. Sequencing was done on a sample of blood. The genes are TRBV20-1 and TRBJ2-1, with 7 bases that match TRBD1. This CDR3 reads CSADRASYNEQFF. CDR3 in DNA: TGCAGTGCTGACAGGGCATCCTACAATGAGCAGTTCTTC.